This TCR beta chain was found in a study of T-cell reconstitution after alpha-beta-depleted transplantation in children. Unique molecular identifiers were built into the TCRbeta library. TCRdb redid the calling of the PCR reads with MiXCR, one entry per CDR3 protein. The sample yields approximately 80,000 distinct CDR3 sequences, around an eighth seen once. Germline assignment: CDR1 MNHEY and CDR2 SVGAGI. V shed 5 bases and J shed 10 bases, with 11 bases lying between them. This CDR3 has 11 residues. Study-wide results and limits: When one year had passed after transplant, most T-cell counts and diversity came from newly produced T cells. Expanded graft clones, several hundred of them, were reportedly the source of alpha-beta T cells about two months after transplant.

This clonotype was recorded many times. Its cognate antigen is unknown. This specimen was PBMCs, mostly from graft donor cells, taken 180 days after TCRalphabeta/CD19-depleted stem cell transplant. The clonotype comes from a male patient aged 2-10 years who had a stem cell transplant for acute lymphoblastic leukemia, so the T cells may come from the graft donor. The chain employs TRBV6-5 and TRBJ1-2; D is unresolved. The chain's CDR3 is CASSPRRTYTF. In DNA form, the CDR3 reads TGTGCCAGCAGTCCCCGTAGGACCTACACCTTC.